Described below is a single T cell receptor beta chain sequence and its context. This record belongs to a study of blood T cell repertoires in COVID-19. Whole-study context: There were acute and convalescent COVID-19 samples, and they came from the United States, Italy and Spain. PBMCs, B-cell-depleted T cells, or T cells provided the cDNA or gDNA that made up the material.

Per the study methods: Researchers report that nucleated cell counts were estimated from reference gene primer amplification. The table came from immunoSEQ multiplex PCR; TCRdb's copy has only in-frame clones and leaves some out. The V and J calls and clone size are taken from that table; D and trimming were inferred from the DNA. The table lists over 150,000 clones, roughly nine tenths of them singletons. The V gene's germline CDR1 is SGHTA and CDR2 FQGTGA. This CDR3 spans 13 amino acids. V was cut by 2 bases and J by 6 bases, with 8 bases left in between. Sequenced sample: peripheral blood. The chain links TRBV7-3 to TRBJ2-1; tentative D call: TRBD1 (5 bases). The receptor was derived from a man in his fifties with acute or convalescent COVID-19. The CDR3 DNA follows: TGTGCCAGCAGCTTAGCAGGGCGCAATGAGCAGTTCTTC. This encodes CASSLAGRNEQFF.